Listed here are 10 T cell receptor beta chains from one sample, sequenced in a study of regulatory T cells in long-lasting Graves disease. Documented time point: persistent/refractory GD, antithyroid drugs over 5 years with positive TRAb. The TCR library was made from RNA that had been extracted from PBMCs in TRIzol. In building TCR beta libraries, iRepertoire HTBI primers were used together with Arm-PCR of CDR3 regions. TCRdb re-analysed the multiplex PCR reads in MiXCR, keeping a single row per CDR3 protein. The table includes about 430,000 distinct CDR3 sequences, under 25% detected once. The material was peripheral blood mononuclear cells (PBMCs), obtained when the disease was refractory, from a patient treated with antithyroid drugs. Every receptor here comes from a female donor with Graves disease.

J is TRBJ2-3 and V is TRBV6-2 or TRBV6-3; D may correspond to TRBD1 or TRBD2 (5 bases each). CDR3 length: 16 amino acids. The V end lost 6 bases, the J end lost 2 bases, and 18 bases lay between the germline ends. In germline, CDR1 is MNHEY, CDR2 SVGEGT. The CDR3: CASRLRGGSLTDTQYF. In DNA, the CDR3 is TGTGCCAGCAGACTCCGTGGGGGTTCCCTCACAGATACGCAGTATTTT.

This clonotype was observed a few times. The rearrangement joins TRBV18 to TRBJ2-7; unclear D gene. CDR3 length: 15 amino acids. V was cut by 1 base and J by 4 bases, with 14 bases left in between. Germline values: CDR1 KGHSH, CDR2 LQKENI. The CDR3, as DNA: TGTGCCAGCTCACCACGGAACGTGGAAGCTTACGAGCAGTACTTC. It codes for CASSPRNVEAYEQYF.

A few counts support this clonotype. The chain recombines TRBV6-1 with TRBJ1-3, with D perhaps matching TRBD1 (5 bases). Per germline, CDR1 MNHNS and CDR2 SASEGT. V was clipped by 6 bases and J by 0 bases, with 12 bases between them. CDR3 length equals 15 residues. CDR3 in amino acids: CASSSTDTSGNTIYF. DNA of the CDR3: TGTGCCAGCAGCTCGACAGATACCTCTGGAAACACCATATATTTT.

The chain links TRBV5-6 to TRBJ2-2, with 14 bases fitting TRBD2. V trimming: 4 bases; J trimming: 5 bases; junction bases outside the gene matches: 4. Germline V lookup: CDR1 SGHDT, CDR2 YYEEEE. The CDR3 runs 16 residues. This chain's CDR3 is CASSTGLAGVTGELFF. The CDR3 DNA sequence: TGTGCCAGCAGCACGGGACTAGCGGGAGTAACCGGGGAGCTGTTTTTT.

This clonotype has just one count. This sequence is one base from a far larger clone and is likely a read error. This chain's CDR3 is CASSPTGLLKQETQYF. CDR3 nucleotide sequence: TGTGCCAGCAGCCCCACAGGTTTGCTCAAACAAGAGACCCAGTACTTC. This chain links TRBV7-2 with TRBJ2-5; D is perhaps TRBD1 (5 bases). The CDR3 consists of 16 residues. Germline loops: CDR1 SGHTA, CDR2 FQGNSA. V lost 5 bases and J 2 bases, leaving 18 bases between the germline ends.

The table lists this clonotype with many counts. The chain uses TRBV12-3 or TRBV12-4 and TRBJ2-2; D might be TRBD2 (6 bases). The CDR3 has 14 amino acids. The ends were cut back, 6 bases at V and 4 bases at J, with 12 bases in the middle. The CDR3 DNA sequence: TGTGCCAGCAGGAAACTAGCTGCCACCGGGGAGCTGTTTTTT. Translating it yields CASRKLAATGELFF.

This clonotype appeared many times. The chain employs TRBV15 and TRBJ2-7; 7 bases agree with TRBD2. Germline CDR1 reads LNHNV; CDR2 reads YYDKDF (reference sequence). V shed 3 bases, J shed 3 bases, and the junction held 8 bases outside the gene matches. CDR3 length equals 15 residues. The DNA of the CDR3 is TGTGCCACCAGCAGGGCAACTAGCGCCTTCTACGAGCAGTACTTC. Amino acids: CATSRATSAFYEQYF.

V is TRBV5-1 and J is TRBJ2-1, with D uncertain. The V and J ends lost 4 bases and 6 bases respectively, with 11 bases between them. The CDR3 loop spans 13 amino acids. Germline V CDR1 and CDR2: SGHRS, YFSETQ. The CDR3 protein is CASSTSDGNEQFF. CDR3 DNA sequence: TGCGCCAGCAGCACGAGCGACGGCAATGAGCAGTTCTTC. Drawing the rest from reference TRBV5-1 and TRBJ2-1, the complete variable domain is KAGVTQTPRYLIKTRGQQVTLSCSPISGHRSVSWYQQTPGQGLQFLFEYFSETQRNKGNFPGRFSGRQFSNSRSEMNVSTLELGDSALYLCASSTSDGNEQFFGPGTRLTVL.

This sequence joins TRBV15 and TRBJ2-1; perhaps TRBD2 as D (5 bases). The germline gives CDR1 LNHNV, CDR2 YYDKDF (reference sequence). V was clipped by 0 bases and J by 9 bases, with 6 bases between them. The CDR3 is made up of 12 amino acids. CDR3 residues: CATSREEVEQFF. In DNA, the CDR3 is TGTGCCACCAGCAGAGAGGAGGTTGAGCAGTTCTTC. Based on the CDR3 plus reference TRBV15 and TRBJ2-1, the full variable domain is DAMVIQNPRYQVTQFGKPVTLSCSQTLNHNVMYWYQQKSSQAPKLLFHYYDKDFNNEADTPDNFQSRRPNTSFCFLDIRSPGLGDTAMYLCATSREEVEQFFGPGTRLTVL.

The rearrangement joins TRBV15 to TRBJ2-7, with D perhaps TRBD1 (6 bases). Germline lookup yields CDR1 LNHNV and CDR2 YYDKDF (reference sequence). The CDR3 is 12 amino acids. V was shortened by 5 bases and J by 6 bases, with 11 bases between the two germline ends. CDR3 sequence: CATSPDRFEQYF. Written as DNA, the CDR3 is TGTGCCACCAGCCCCGACAGGTTCGAGCAGTACTTC.